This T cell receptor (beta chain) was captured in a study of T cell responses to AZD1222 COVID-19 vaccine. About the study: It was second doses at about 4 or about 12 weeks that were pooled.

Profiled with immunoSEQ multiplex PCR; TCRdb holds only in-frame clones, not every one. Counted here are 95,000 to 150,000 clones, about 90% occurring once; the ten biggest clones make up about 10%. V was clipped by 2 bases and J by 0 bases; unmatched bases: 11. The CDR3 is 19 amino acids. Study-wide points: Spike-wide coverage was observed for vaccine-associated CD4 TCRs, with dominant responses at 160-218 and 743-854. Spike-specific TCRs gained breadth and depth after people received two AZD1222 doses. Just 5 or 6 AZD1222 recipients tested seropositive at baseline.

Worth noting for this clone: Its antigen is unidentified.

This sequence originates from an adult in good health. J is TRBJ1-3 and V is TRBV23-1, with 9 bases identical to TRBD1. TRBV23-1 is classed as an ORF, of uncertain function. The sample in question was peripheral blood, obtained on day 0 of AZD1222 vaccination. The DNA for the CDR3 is TGCGCCAGCAGTCAAGGGACAGGGAGGCTTCAAGACTCTGGAAACACCATATATTTT. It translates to CASSQGTGRLQDSGNTIYF.